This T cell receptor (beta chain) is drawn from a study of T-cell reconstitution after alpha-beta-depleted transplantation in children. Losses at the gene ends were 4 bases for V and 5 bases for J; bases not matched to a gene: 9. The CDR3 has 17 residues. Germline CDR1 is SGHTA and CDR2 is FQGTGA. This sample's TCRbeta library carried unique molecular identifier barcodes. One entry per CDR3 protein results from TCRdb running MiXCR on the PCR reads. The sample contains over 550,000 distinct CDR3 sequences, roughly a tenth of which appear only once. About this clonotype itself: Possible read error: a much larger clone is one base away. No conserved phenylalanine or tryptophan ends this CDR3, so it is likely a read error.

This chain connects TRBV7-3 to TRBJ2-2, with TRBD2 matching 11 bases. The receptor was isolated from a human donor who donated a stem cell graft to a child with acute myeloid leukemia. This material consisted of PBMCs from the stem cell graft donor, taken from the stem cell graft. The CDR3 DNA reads TGTGCCAGCAGCTCCTCCCTAGCGGGAGGAAAGACCGGGGAGCTGTTTTTA. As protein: CASSSSLAGGKTGELFL.